The rows below give T cell receptor beta chains drawn from one sample of a study of graft-versus-host responses after intestinal transplantation. Assay: immunoSEQ multiplex PCR; the TCRdb copy retains only in-frame clones and omits some. The data hold approximately 12,000 clones, with around 30% observed a single time. This specimen was alloreactive CD8+ T cells from a mixed lymphocyte reaction culture, taken before intestinal transplant. Receptors were obtained from a human patient who received an intestinal transplant. Each CDR3 is given with its conserved first and last residue. The D gene is left open where the match is weak. The listing skips clone size in some rows; elsewhere it reads once, few, many or a size class.

>TRBV4-2|TRBJ2-7|medium-sized|NA
CASSQDGGRSYEQYF
TGTGCCAGCAGCCAAGATGGGGGCCGGTCCTACGAGCAGTACTTC
>TRBV28|TRBJ1-5|NA|NA
CASSLWDNNQPQHF
TGTGCCAGCAGTTTATGGGACAACAATCAGCCCCAGCATTTT
>TRBV7-9|TRBJ1-4|NA|NA
CASSLRGGRRVDEKLFF
TGTGCCAGCAGCTTAAGAGGGGGAAGAAGAGTGGATGAAAAACTGTTTTTT
>TRBV4-1|TRBJ2-3|few|NA
CASSQLIALDTQYF
TGCGCCAGCAGCCAACTAATTGCCCTGGATACGCAGTATTTT
>TRBV10-2|TRBJ1-2|NA|NA
CASKAPTRNYGYTF
TGCGCCAGCAAGGCTCCCACACGAAACTATGGCTACACCTTC
>TRBV4-2|TRBJ2-7|few|TRBD1
CASSQLTGTGTHEQYF
TGTGCCAGCAGCCAACTAACCGGGACAGGGACCCACGAGCAGTACTTC
>TRBV6-1|TRBJ2-7|NA|NA
CASGGSPYEQYF
TGTGCCAGCGGGGGCAGCCCCTACGAGCAGTACTTC
>TRBV28|TRBJ2-7|few|TRBD2
CASSLGGRAYEQYF
TGTGCCAGCAGTTTGGGTGGGAGGGCCTACGAGCAGTACTTC
>TRBV4-1|TRBJ1-6|NA|NA
CASSPRYNSPLHF
TGCGCCAGCAGCCCTCGCTATAATTCACCCCTCCACTTT
>TRBV19|TRBJ1-5|NA|NA
CASTGGYSNQPQHF
TGTGCCAGTACCGGGGGGTATAGCAATCAGCCCCAGCATTTT
>TRBV6-5|TRBJ2-1|medium-sized|TRBD1
CASSRGQGTYNEQFF
TGTGCCAGCAGCCGTGGACAGGGAACCTACAATGAGCAGTTCTTC
>TRBV5-1|TRBJ1-6|few|NA
CASSAHGIRPLHF
TGCGCCAGCAGCGCACACGGGATTCGGCCCCTCCACTTT
>TRBV19|TRBJ1-1|few|NA
CASSILGGATEAFF
TGTGCCAGTAGTATCCTTGGGGGGGCCACTGAAGCTTTCTTT
>TRBV7-3|TRBJ2-1|few|NA
CASSRDSYNEQFF
TGTGCCAGCAGCAGAGACTCCTACAATGAGCAGTTCTTC
>TRBV6-1|TRBJ2-7|few|NA
CASSDWGDGYEQYF
TGTGCCAGCAGTGACTGGGGGGACGGATACGAGCAGTACTTC
>TRBV19|TRBJ2-7|NA|TRBD1
CASSPGTGGPYEQYF
TGTGCCAGTAGTCCGGGGACAGGGGGCCCCTACGAGCAGTACTTC
>TRBV29-1|TRBJ2-1|NA|TRBD1
CSVSPGGQGNEQFF
TGCAGCGTGTCACCAGGGGGCCAAGGAAATGAGCAGTTCTTC
>TRBV5-8|TRBJ1-4|medium-sized|NA
CASSFVSGYKIANEKLFF
TGTGCCAGCAGCTTTGTGTCGGGTTACAAAATAGCTAATGAAAAACTGTTTTTT
>TRBV6-5|TRBJ1-2|NA|NA
CASSWQGLGWGYTF
TGTGCCAGCAGTTGGCAGGGTTTGGGTTGGGGCTACACCTTC
>TRBV4-1|TRBJ2-7|medium-sized|TRBD1
CASSHLQGAAYEQYF
TGCGCCAGCAGCCATCTACAGGGGGCGGCCTACGAGCAGTACTTC
>TRBV27|TRBJ2-3|NA|NA
CASSLSGLFTDTQYF
TGTGCCAGCAGTTTATCCGGACTGTTCACAGATACGCAGTATTTT
>TRBV7-9|TRBJ2-2|NA|TRBD2
CASSLRLAVYTGELFF
TGTGCCAGCAGCTTACGACTAGCGGTATACACCGGGGAGCTGTTTTTT